This record concerns one T cell receptor (beta chain) sequence. Trimming stripped 5 bases from V and 5 bases from J, with 12 bases between. This CDR3 is 13 amino acids long. Germline V CDR1 and CDR2: SEHNR, FQNEAQ (reference sequence). Sequencing was performed with immunoSEQ multiplex PCR; in TCRdb, only in-frame clones are kept and a portion is missing. The data show about 160,000 clones, 82% seen once. Those enrolled in Seattle joined during active infection and were followed longitudinally afterward. The sample originates from a study of blood T cell repertoires in COVID-19. Study-wide background: T cells, B-cell-depleted T cells, or PBMCs supplied cDNA or gDNA.

The TCR was taken from a woman between 35 and 50 years old with COVID-19, enrolled during active disease. The chain couples TRBV7-9 to TRBJ2-5; D uncertain. Sequencing input: peripheral blood. CDR3 in DNA: TGTGCCAGCAGCCCAAACTCTAGGGAGACCCAGTACTTC. Amino acid sequence: CASSPNSRETQYF.